The sequence of this T cell receptor (beta chain) was determined in a study of cytomegalovirus exposure and HLA in healthy donors. Study in general: Ancestry clustering placed roughly 86% of approximately 370 genotyped donors in the Caucasian-associated cluster.

Concerning this clone: Its target is not known.

V was pared by 6 bases and J by 1 base, with 15 bases between. The CDR3 has 15 residues. The germline gives CDR1 MNHEY, CDR2 SVGAGI. Primers: 60 Vbeta forward and 13 Jbeta reverse. Assay used: immunoSEQ multiplex PCR; TCRdb lists only in-frame clones, some missing. The data hold under 200,000 clones, with 80% to 90% observed a single time. Whole-study results and caveats: There were some public TCRs occurring in many donors, but most TCR sequences were rare.

J is TRBJ1-1 and V is TRBV6-5; perhaps TRBD1 as D (5 bases). Source material: PBMCs. This receptor was obtained from a man aged 50-60 years in good health and CMV-seropositive. The CDR3 sequence is CASRPPDRGNTEAFF. DNA of the CDR3: TGTGCCAGCAGACCCCCAGACAGAGGGAACACTGAAGCTTTCTTT.